This T cell receptor beta chain comes out of a study of tumor and adjacent non-tumor tissue in lung cancer. Three rounds of nested PCR, following a modified ARM-PCR protocol, produced the TCRbeta library. TCRdb processed the multiplex PCR reads anew with MiXCR; each CDR3 protein has one entry. The data show about 110,000 distinct CDR3 sequences, about 63% seen once. Germline V lookup: CDR1 SNHLY, CDR2 FYNNEI. The CDR3 extends over 17 amino acids. No cell sorting was done before RNA was extracted from the tissue. The normal lung tissue was taken more than 3 cm from the tumor edge. As for this clonotype: At one end the junction does not follow the germline gene, possibly because of a read error.

Sequenced input: distant non-tumor lung tissue. The rearrangement links TRBV2 to TRBJ2-3; 11 nucleotides align to TRBD2. The TCR sequence derives from a man aged 55 to 70 with non-small cell lung cancer. CDR3 amino acids: CARRDIWTSGSTDTQYF. CDR3 nucleotide sequence: TGTGCCCGCAGGGATATTTGGACTAGCGGGAGCACAGATACGCAGTATTTT.